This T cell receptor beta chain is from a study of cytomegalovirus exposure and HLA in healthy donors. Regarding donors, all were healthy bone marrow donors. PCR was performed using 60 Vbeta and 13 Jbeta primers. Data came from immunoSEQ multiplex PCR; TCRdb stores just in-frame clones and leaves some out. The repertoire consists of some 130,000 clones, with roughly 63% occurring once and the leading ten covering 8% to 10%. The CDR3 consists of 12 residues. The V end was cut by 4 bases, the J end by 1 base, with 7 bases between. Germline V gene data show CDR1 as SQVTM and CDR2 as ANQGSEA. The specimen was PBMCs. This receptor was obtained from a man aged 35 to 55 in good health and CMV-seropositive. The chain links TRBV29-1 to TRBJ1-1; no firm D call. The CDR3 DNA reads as TGCAGCGTTGCGCGGGCGAACACTGAAGCTTTCTTT. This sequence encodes CSVARANTEAFF.